The 26 T cell receptor beta chains reported below all come from one sample, sequenced in a study of read filtering for tumor transcriptome and immune sequencing. The library was built from roughly 400 ng RNA with molecular barcoded adaptors for alpha/delta and beta/gamma chains. MiXCR was run by TCRdb on the reads, yielding one entry per CDR3 protein. The table records tens of thousands of distinct CDR3 sequences, approximately 20% of them present only once. Material: a population of CD138-negative cells sorted from bone marrow. These receptors were collected from a donor at least 40 years old with multiple myeloma.

This clonotype appeared many times. This chain connects TRBV5-4 to TRBJ1-1; D is possibly TRBD1 (5 bases). Deletions cut 4 bases from V and 10 bases from J, with 14 bases between. Germline V lookup: CDR1 SGHNT, CDR2 YYREEE (reference sequence). The length of the CDR3 is 12 residues. The CDR3 loop reads CASSGKGNSAFF. CDR3 sequence (DNA): TGTGCCAGCAGCGGAAAGGGGAATTCAGCTTTCTTT.

This clonotype has a handful of counts. V is TRBV6-1 and J is TRBJ2-2; weak D call: TRBD1 (5 bases). The CDR3 runs 14 residues. Germline V lookup: CDR1 MNHNS, CDR2 SASEGT. The ends were cut back, 6 bases at V and 8 bases at J, with 16 bases in the middle. CDR3: CASSAGPPPGELFF. The CDR3 region has the DNA TGTGCCAGCAGCGCAGGGCCCCCCCCTGGGGAGCTGTTTTTT.

Ten or more counts support this clonotype. The gene calls are TRBV14 and TRBJ1-1; D is ambiguous. Germline values: CDR1 SGHDN, CDR2 FVKESK. This CDR3 spans 14 amino acids. Trimming took off 0 bases at V and 5 bases at J, with 10 bases between the two ends. The CDR3 bases are TGTGCCAGCAGCCAAGAGTTAGGGTATACTGAAGCTTTCTTT. As protein: CASSQELGYTEAFF.

Many counts were recorded for this clonotype. V and J are TRBV20-1 and TRBJ2-7; 7 positions match TRBD2. Unmatched junction bases numbered 4, after V lost 7 bases and J lost 4 bases. This CDR3 comprises 11 residues. Germline CDR1 and CDR2: DFQATT and SNEGSKA (reference sequence). CDR3 DNA sequence: TGCAGTGTGGTTAGCGGGTACGAGCAGTACTTC. As protein: CSVVSGYEQYF.

At least ten counts were recorded for this clonotype. This chain uses TRBV15 with TRBJ2-5; the match to TRBD1 covers 8 bases. Germline loops: CDR1 LNHNV, CDR2 YYDKDF (reference sequence). J was trimmed by 4 bases and V by 8 bases; bases with no gene match: 9. The CDR3 consists of 14 residues. CDR3: CATWNRGMGETQYF. As DNA, the CDR3 is TGTGCCACCTGGAACAGGGGGATGGGAGAGACCCAGTACTTC.

In its sample, this clonotype was seen many times. This chain links TRBV20-1 with TRBJ2-5; D perhaps matches TRBD1 (6 bases). Trimming took 4 bases from V and 5 from J, leaving 17 bases between them. The length of the CDR3 is 14 residues. The germline V gene has CDR1 DFQATT and CDR2 SNEGSKA (reference sequence). CDR3 sequence (DNA): TGCAGTGCTAAAGTCCCGGACAGTCGGGAGACCCAGTACTTC. Its translation: CSAKVPDSRETQYF.

As regards this clonotype: A junction end diverges from the germline sequence, so it may reflect a read error. The V and J genes are TRBV15 and TRBJ1-5, with D perhaps TRBD1 (6 bases). This CDR3 has 15 amino acids. CDR1 and CDR2 from the germline V gene are LNHNV and YYDKDF (reference sequence). CDR3 in amino acids: CATSGDWGAGQPQHF. CDR3 nucleotide sequence: TGTGCCACCAGCGGAGATTGGGGGGCTGGGCAGCCCCAGCATTTT.

Many counts were recorded for this clonotype. The chain recombines TRBV19 with TRBJ2-1, with 7 positions matching TRBD2. V trimming: 1 base; J trimming: 9 bases; junction bases outside the gene matches: 12. This CDR3 has 16 residues. Germline V gene sequence: CDR1 LNHDA, CDR2 SQIVND (reference sequence). The CDR3 spells CASSIARDYIDGEQFF. CDR3 coding DNA: TGTGCCAGTAGTATAGCGCGGGACTACATCGACGGTGAGCAGTTCTTC.

Points on this clonotype: This is likely a read error, given that the CDR3 carries no conserved phenylalanine or tryptophan at its end. The V and J genes are TRBV6-1 and TRBJ2-2, with D perhaps matching TRBD2 (6 bases). This CDR3 contains 15 residues. CDR1 and CDR2 from the germline V gene are MNHNS and SASEGT. Trimming pared 7 bases from V and 4 bases from J, leaving 16 bases between. This chain's CDR3 is CASTPRHGGTGELFL. CDR3 bases: TGTGCCAGCACCCCGCGGCACGGGGGCACCGGGGAGCTGTTTCTT.

This clonotype turned up a few times. The chain combines TRBV9 with TRBJ2-5; D gene unclear. Germline CDR1 is SGDLS and CDR2 is YYNGEE. V was cut by 0 bases and J by 3 bases, with 12 bases left in between. The CDR3 loop spans 15 amino acids. The CDR3 region has the DNA TGTGCCAGCAGCGTAGCTACCCGGGCAGAAGAGACCCAGTACTTC. Protein sequence: CASSVATRAEETQYF.

This clonotype was seen at least ten times. The chain joins TRBV25-1 to TRBJ2-7; D possibly corresponds to TRBD1 (5 bases). This CDR3 contains 11 residues. V was shortened by 7 bases and J by 3 bases, with 7 bases between the two germline ends. Germline V gives CDR1 MGHDK, CDR2 SYGVNS. DNA for the CDR3: TGTGCCAGCACCGACAGCTACGAGCAGTACTTC. Its translation: CASTDSYEQYF.

The chain is built from TRBV19 and TRBJ2-5, with 8 bases matching TRBD2. The CDR3 extends over 15 amino acids. The germline gives CDR1 LNHDA, CDR2 SQIVND (reference sequence). V lost 3 bases, J lost 2 bases, and 5 bases stayed unmatched. The CDR3 is CASSIPGTSQETQYF. The CDR3 bases are TGTGCCAGTAGTATCCCCGGGACTAGTCAAGAGACCCAGTACTTC.

The chain has TRBV3-1 and TRBJ2-5; no clear D gene. V was trimmed by 1 base and J by 4 bases, leaving 1 base between them. Germline V lookup: CDR1 LGHDT, CDR2 YNNKEL (reference sequence). The CDR3 totals 11 residues. The CDR3 reads CASSQGETQYF. The CDR3 region has the DNA TGTGCCAGCAGCCAAGGAGAGACCCAGTACTTC.

A remark on this clonotype: Mismatch with germline at one junction end may stem from a read error. This chain uses TRBV19 with TRBJ1-3, with D perhaps TRBD1 (5 bases). The germline V gene has CDR1 LNHDA and CDR2 SQIVND (reference sequence). There are 13 residues in the CDR3. The CDR3 sequence: CASRRQSGNTTYF. As DNA, the CDR3 is TGTGCCAGTAGGAGACAGTCTGGAAACACCACATATTTT.

In this sample, this clonotype turned up many times. The J gene is TRBJ2-7, the V gene TRBV28; 9 nucleotides match TRBD1. Germline CDR1 and CDR2: MDHEN and SYDVKM. The CDR3 has 16 amino acids. The V gene end was trimmed by 7 bases and the J gene end by 4 bases; junction bases not matched to a gene: 14. The CDR3 DNA follows: TGTGCCAGCAACCCTCGGGTCGCGGACAGGGGTTACGAGCAGTACTTC. The encoded protein is CASNPRVADRGYEQYF.

This clonotype was counted a few times. The chain uses TRBV28 and TRBJ1-2; D uncertain. The CDR3 is 13 residues long. Germline CDR1 MDHEN, CDR2 SYDVKM. V lost 7 bases and J lost 2, with 11 bases in between. The CDR3 region has the DNA TGTGCCAGCACCATGGGCAAGAACTATGGCTACACCTTC. Translated, it gives CASTMGKNYGYTF.

The count of this clonotype is one. A much bigger clone sits one base away, suggesting this may be a read error. The V gene is TRBV10-2, the J gene TRBJ1-5; the D is unclear. Germline V gives CDR1 WSHSY, CDR2 SAAADI. CDR3 length: 13 residues. CDR3 DNA: TGCGCCAGGAGTGAGAATGGGAATCAGCCCCAGCATTTT. Amino acid sequence: CARSENGNQPQHF.

This clonotype was counted at least ten times. This chain links TRBV7-3 with TRBJ2-7; D not resolved. This CDR3 has 14 residues. Trimming shortened V by 5 bases and J by 7 bases, and 18 bases separated the two germline ends. Germline V CDR1 and CDR2: SGHTA, FQGTGA. The CDR3 sequence is CASSLTTSSPEQYF. CDR3 DNA sequence: TGTGCCAGCAGCCTGACAACTTCCTCCCCGGAGCAGTACTTC.

With regard to this clonotype: This CDR3 is missing its conserved last phenylalanine or tryptophan, likely due to a read error. The V and J genes are TRBV20-1 and TRBJ2-7; tentatively, D is TRBD2 (6 bases). The CDR3 runs 14 residues. V shed 0 bases and J shed 7 bases, with 16 bases lying between them. The germline CDR1 and CDR2 sequences are DFQATT and SNEGSKA (reference sequence). The CDR3 DNA sequence: TGCAGTGCTAGAGATCCTACTAGCTCTGAGGAGCAGTACTCC. As protein: CSARDPTSSEEQYS.

Remarks on this clonotype: A single base separates this from a much larger clone, so it may be a read error. V gene TRBV20-1 combines with J gene TRBJ2-7; no clear D gene. This CDR3 comprises 12 residues. V lost 3 bases and J lost 1, with 7 bases in between. CDR1 and CDR2 from the germline V gene are DFQATT and SNEGSKA (reference sequence). The CDR3 loop reads CSASGKSYEQYF. The DNA for the CDR3 is TGCAGTGCTAGTGGGAAATCCTACGAGCAGTACTTC.

This clonotype was found once. This rearrangement joins TRBV19 to TRBJ2-1; 7 bases are shared with TRBD2. This CDR3 is 14 amino acids long. Germline-derived CDR1 and CDR2 are LNHDA and SQIVND (reference sequence). The V gene end was trimmed by 6 bases and the J gene end by 8 bases; junction bases not matched to a gene: 10. The CDR3 spells CASRLVGGRDEQFF. The CDR3 coding sequence is TGTGCCAGTAGATTAGTGGGAGGGAGGGATGAGCAGTTCTTC.

This clonotype was recorded many times. The chain has TRBV5-1 and TRBJ2-2, with 13 bases that match TRBD2. The CDR3 contains 16 residues. Per the germline V gene, CDR1 is SGHRS and CDR2 is YFSETQ. Unmatched junction bases numbered 4, after V lost 3 bases and J lost 5 bases. This CDR3 reads CASSSPGLAGTGELFF. CDR3 coding DNA: TGCGCCAGCAGCTCGCCGGGACTAGCGGGGACCGGGGAGCTGTTTTTT.

Ten or more counts support this clonotype. This chain joins TRBV9 and TRBJ2-5; 10 bases map to TRBD1. The CDR3 extends over 15 amino acids. V lost 3 bases, J lost 7 bases, and 9 bases stayed unmatched. CDR1 and CDR2 from the germline V gene are SGDLS and YYNGEE. The CDR3 DNA reads as TGTGCCAGCAGCGCCCTGACAGGGGGCGGGGGGACCCAGTACTTC. Protein: CASSALTGGGGTQYF.

This clonotype was detected only a few times. This likely came from a read error, as a far larger clone is one base away. Lacking the conserved final phenylalanine or tryptophan, this CDR3 likely reflects a read error. V gene TRBV6-1 combines with J gene TRBJ2-3; no clear D. The germline V gene has CDR1 MNHNS and CDR2 SASEGT. Trimming left V 7 bases short and J 4 bases short, with 15 bases between. The CDR3 sequence is 14 residues long. CDR3 DNA: TGTGCCAGCACCCCCGGGCCACACGCAGATACGCAGTATCTT. Amino acid sequence: CASTPGPHADTQYL.

This clonotype has at least ten counts. This chain links TRBV5-1 with TRBJ2-5, with 16 bases that match TRBD2. The junction had 8 bases not matched to a gene; V was cut back by 4 bases and J by 5 bases. The germline gives CDR1 SGHRS, CDR2 YFSETQ. The CDR3 length is 17 residues. DNA for the CDR3: TGCGCCAGCAGCCCGGGACTAGCGGGAGGGCCAGAGGAGACCCAGTACTTC. Translation gives CASSPGLAGGPEETQYF.

This clonotype was seen ten or more times. This chain links TRBV6-1 with TRBJ2-5; D not resolved. The CDR3 is made up of 12 amino acids. Germline V gene sequence: CDR1 MNHNS, CDR2 SASEGT. The ends were cut back, 7 bases at V and 2 bases at J, with 8 bases in the middle. In DNA, the CDR3 is TGTGCCAGCATTCAGTGGCAAGAGACCCAGTACTTC. Its translation: CASIQWQETQYF.